This is a list of T cell receptor beta chains from one sample in a study of blood T cell repertoires in COVID-19. Assay: immunoSEQ multiplex PCR; the TCRdb copy retains only in-frame clones and omits some. This sample has hundreds of thousands of clones, with 86% found just once. The specimen was peripheral blood. These TCRs come from a woman aged 25 to 39 with active or convalescent COVID-19. CDR3s include the opening cysteine and the closing phenylalanine or tryptophan. The D gene is left open where the match is weak. A row's size may be missing; if present it is once, few, many or a size class.

j_call	clone_size	d_call	v_call	cdr3_nt	cdr3_aa
TRBJ2-5	.	.	TRBV11-1	TGTGCCAGCAGCCTATATCATGGGGCTAGCCAAGAGACCCAGTACTTC	CASSLYHGASQETQYF
TRBJ2-1	few	TRBD1	TRBV19	TGTGCCAGTAGTATACACGGCAGGGGGACAGACAATGAGCAGTTCTTC	CASSIHGRGTDNEQFF
TRBJ2-1	once	TRBD2	TRBV2	TGTGCCAGCAGTTATCCTAGCGGGGGAGCCTCGTACAATGAGCAGTTCTTC	CASSYPSGGASYNEQFF
TRBJ2-3	.	.	TRBV11-2	TGTGCCAGCAGCTTATTAGGGGGGGCACACACAGATACGCAGTATTTT	CASSLLGGAHTDTQYF
TRBJ1-5	.	.	TRBV27	TGTGCCACTCGAATTGGGGCCGGACAGCCCCAGCATTTT	CATRIGAGQPQHF
TRBJ1-2	.	.	TRBV10-2	TGCGCCAGCAGTTTGGATTTACAGGTTAACTATGGCTACACCTTC	CASSLDLQVNYGYTF
TRBJ1-6	.	TRBD1	TRBV18	TGTGCCAGCTCACCTGCGACAGGGGGCACTTCACCCCTCCACTTT	CASSPATGGTSPLHF
TRBJ1-1	.	.	TRBV5-6	TGTGCCAGCAGCCTGGCGGGTCAGAACACTGAAGCTTTCTTT	CASSLAGQNTEAFF
TRBJ2-7	.	TRBD2	TRBV18	TGTGCCAGCTCACCCCCAGCGGGAGGGCCAGGCGAGCAGTACTTC	CASSPPAGGPGEQYF
TRBJ1-1	.	.	TRBV25-1	TGTGCCAGCAGGGGGAGGGTCTTCGACACTGAAGCTTTCTTT	CASRGRVFDTEAFF
TRBJ2-2	.	.	TRBV2	TGTGCCAGCAGTGAAGGGACTGGCACCGGGGAGCTGTTTTTT	CASSEGTGTGELFF
TRBJ1-1	.	.	TRBV30	TGTGCCTGGGGGGGCCTAAGGACTGAAGCTTTCTTT	CAWGGLRTEAFF
TRBJ2-1	.	.	TRBV2	TGTGCCAGCAGTGGCTTGCGAGCGGGGTTCTTC	CASSGLRAGFF
TRBJ1-1	.	.	TRBV19	TGTGCCAGTAGAACCTCAGGGTACACTGAAGCTTTCTTT	CASRTSGYTEAFF
TRBJ2-7	.	.	TRBV6-5	TGTGCCAGCAGTCAATCCTACGAGCAGTACTTC	CASSQSYEQYF
TRBJ2-5	.	TRBD1	TRBV6-5	TGTGCCAGCAGTCGCGGACAGCAACAGGGGGAGACCCAGTACTTC	CASSRGQQQGETQYF
TRBJ1-1	few	TRBD1	TRBV27	TGTGCCAGCAGTTCCGAGGGGGCGCGGGACACTGAAGCTTTCTTT	CASSSEGARDTEAFF
TRBJ1-6	.	TRBD1	TRBV3-1/TRBV3-2	TGTGCCAGCAGCCAAGGTCACGCAGGGGGGAATTCACCCCTCCACTTT	CASSQGHAGGNSPLHF
TRBJ1-1	.	.	TRBV19	TGTGCCAGTCTATATCTGGGGGGGAACACTGAAGCTTTCTTT	CASLYLGGNTEAFF
TRBJ1-4	.	TRBD1	TRBV5-1	TGCGCCAGCAGCATTCCAGGGGGGGAAAAACTGTTTTTT	CASSIPGGEKLFF
TRBJ1-2	.	TRBD1	TRBV19	TGTGCCAGTAGTAAAATTGACAGGGAATCTGGCTATGGCTACACCTTC	CASSKIDRESGYGYTF
TRBJ1-2	once	.	TRBV6-1	TGTGCCAGCAGTGAATCTGTCACGCCACTAATTAACTATGGCTACACCTTC	CASSESVTPLINYGYTF
TRBJ1-3	.	.	TRBV5-1	TGCGCCAGCAGCTTGGTGATGGGGCCAGGAAACACCATATATTTT	CASSLVMGPGNTIYF
TRBJ1-1	once	TRBD1	TRBV5-1	TGCGCCAGCAGCAGACAGGGCACTGAAGCTTTCTTT	CASSRQGTEAFF
TRBJ2-3	.	.	TRBV6-6	TGTGCCAGCAGTTATCGGAGGACAGATACGCAGTATTTT	CASSYRRTDTQYF
TRBJ1-4	.	TRBD1	TRBV4-1	TGCGCCAGCAGCCAAGATCCTGGACAGGGGGACGAAAAACTGTTTTTT	CASSQDPGQGDEKLFF
TRBJ1-3	.	.	TRBV19	TGTGCCAGTAGTGCCGAACCCTGGACTGGCTCTGGAAACACCATATATTTT	CASSAEPWTGSGNTIYF
TRBJ1-1	.	TRBD1	TRBV6-5	TGTGCCAGCAGTTACTCGTCGGGACAGGTCCCACGTGAAGCTTTCTTT	CASSYSSGQVPREAFF
TRBJ2-7	.	.	TRBV5-1	TGCGCCAGCAGCAGCGGTTTGACCTACGAGCAGTACTTC	CASSSGLTYEQYF
TRBJ2-6	.	.	TRBV27	TGTGCCAGCAAACCCCGACAGGCCTCAGGAGGGGCCAACGTCCTGACTTTC	CASKPRQASGGANVLTF
TRBJ2-7	.	TRBD1	TRBV15	TGTGCCACCAGCGGAAGTCCGGGACAGGGGCGTAACGAGCAGTACTTC	CATSGSPGQGRNEQYF
TRBJ2-3	.	TRBD1	TRBV5-8	TGTGCCAGCAGCTTGGGGGACAGGGACTCAGATACGCAGTATTTT	CASSLGDRDSDTQYF
TRBJ2-3	once	TRBD2	TRBV15	TGTGCCACCAGCAGAGATCCTCCCATCGGGGGCGGGGGGGTCACAGATACGCAGTATTTT	CATSRDPPIGGGGVTDTQYF
TRBJ2-7	.	.	TRBV18	TGTGCCAGCTCACCTCAGCGATTTCCCTTGGGCGAGCAGTACTTC	CASSPQRFPLGEQYF
TRBJ1-2	.	.	TRBV4-1	TGCGCCAGCAGCCAAGTACCCGATGGCTCCTATGGCTACACCTTC	CASSQVPDGSYGYTF
TRBJ2-3	.	TRBD2	TRBV27	TGTGCCAGCAGTTCGTGGACTAGCGGGAGGAAGGCGAGCGCAGATACGCAGTATTTT	CASSSWTSGRKASADTQYF
TRBJ2-1	.	TRBD2	TRBV14	TGTGCCAGCAGCCAAGCCGGTAGCGGGGCTTACAATGAGCAGTTCTTC	CASSQAGSGAYNEQFF
TRBJ2-7	.	.	TRBV21-1	TGTGCCAGCAGCACCAAAACTAGCTCCGAGCAGTACTTC	CASSTKTSSEQYF
TRBJ1-4	.	.	TRBV2	TGTGCCAGTATGCCGAGAACAACTAATGAAAAACTGTTTTTT	CASMPRTTNEKLFF
TRBJ1-5	.	TRBD1	TRBV10-3	TGTGCCATCAGTGAGTCGACAGGGCTTTTTCATCAGCCCCAGCATTTT	CAISESTGLFHQPQHF
TRBJ1-2	.	.	TRBV4-1	TGCGCCAGCAGCCAAGGGACAGCTAACTATGGCTACACCTTC	CASSQGTANYGYTF
TRBJ1-2	few	.	TRBV3-1/TRBV3-2	TGTGCCAGCAGCCAGGCCAGGGTTGGTGGCTACACCTTC	CASSQARVGGYTF
TRBJ2-1	.	.	TRBV7-2	TGTGCCAGCAGCTTAGTATTCTCCGGGGGTAATGAGCAGTTCTTC	CASSLVFSGGNEQFF
TRBJ2-2	.	TRBD2	TRBV4-2	TGTGCCAGCAGCCTGGGACTAGCGGGGGGAAACACCGGGGAGCTGTTTTTT	CASSLGLAGGNTGELFF
TRBJ1-6	.	TRBD1	TRBV10-2	TGCGCCAGCAGTGAAGGCGGGACAGCCAATAATTCACCCCTCCACTTT	CASSEGGTANNSPLHF
TRBJ1-1	once	.	TRBV11-2	TGTGCCAGCAGCTTAATCGTCCCCGGGGGGCACATGAACACTGAAGCTTTCTTT	CASSLIVPGGHMNTEAFF
TRBJ2-5	.	.	TRBV7-9	TGTGCCAGCAGCCGCGGACACCGGAAGGATGACCAGTACTTC	CASSRGHRKDDQYF
TRBJ1-2	.	TRBD1	TRBV2	TGTGCCAGCAGTGAGGACAGGGACAATTATGGCTACACCTTC	CASSEDRDNYGYTF
TRBJ2-7	.	TRBD2	TRBV11-3	TGTGCCAGCAGCTCCCCGACTAGCGGGAGCAACGAGCAGTACTTC	CASSSPTSGSNEQYF
TRBJ1-3	.	.	TRBV4-1	TGCGCCAGCAGCCAAGATCCAGGGGATTCCCAGCCTCCTTCTTCTGGAAACACCATATATTTT	CASSQDPGDSQPPSSGNTIYF
TRBJ1-2	.	.	TRBV6-6	TGTGCCAGCAGTTCCCAGACTGCGGGCTACACCTTC	CASSSQTAGYTF
TRBJ2-7	.	TRBD2	TRBV3-1/TRBV3-2	TGTGCCAGCAGCCAGGTGACTAGCGGCACCTACGAGCAGTACTTC	CASSQVTSGTYEQYF
TRBJ2-5	once	.	TRBV19	TGTGCCAGTACATGGGGGCAGGACTCCGAGACCCAGTACTTC	CASTWGQDSETQYF
TRBJ1-1	.	TRBD1	TRBV5-1	TGCGCCAGCAGCGAGGACAGGGGGCCCGGGAACACTGAAGCTTTCTTT	CASSEDRGPGNTEAFF
TRBJ2-1	.	.	TRBV13	TGTGCCAGCAGCCTCACACTACTCGGGACTCCAATGAATGAGCAGTTCTTC	CASSLTLLGTPMNEQFF
TRBJ1-5	.	TRBD1	TRBV6-5	TGTGCCAGCATGGGACAGGGGGCCCATCAGCCCCAGCATTTT	CASMGQGAHQPQHF
TRBJ2-7	.	.	TRBV5-1	TGCGCCAGCAGCGGGGGGGCGGGCTCATTCTACGAGCAGTACTTC	CASSGGAGSFYEQYF
TRBJ2-1	.	TRBD2	TRBV7-6	TGTGCCAGCAGCTTAGTGACTAGCGGGGGCTACAATGAGCAGTTCTTC	CASSLVTSGGYNEQFF
TRBJ1-1	.	.	TRBV6-5	TGTGCCAGCAGCCAGGACACGAACACTGAAGCTTTCTTT	CASSQDTNTEAFF
TRBJ1-3	.	TRBD1	TRBV7-6	TGTGCCAGCAGCTTAGAGGGACAGGGGGGCACTGGAAACACCATATATTTT	CASSLEGQGGTGNTIYF